This T cell receptor beta chain came from a study of blood T cells in healthy people across ages. Germline lookup yields CDR1 SQVTM and CDR2 ANQGSEA. With 7 bases clipped from V and 7 bases from J, the junction kept 11 bases outside the gene matches. CDR3 length: 15 amino acids. A J-beta primer mix and a sample-barcoded 5' primer were used in a second PCR of roughly 7 to 12 cycles. TCRdb analysed the 5' RACE reads with MiXCR anew, one entry per CDR3 protein. The data contain hundreds of thousands of distinct CDR3 sequences, under 65% of them singletons. The chain carries TRBV29-1 and TRBJ2-1; 12 bases fit TRBD1. The material sequenced was blood. The sequence came from a woman aged 80 or over in good health. CDR3 DNA sequence: TGCAGCGGAGATCCCGGGACAGGGGGCCGGAATGAGCAGTTCTTC. Translation: CSGDPGTGGRNEQFF.